Following are 15 T cell receptor beta chains from one sample sequenced in a study of blood T cell repertoires in COVID-19 (dated by TCRdb to 2020 to 2021). The library was built by means of the immunoSEQ multiplex PCR assay. TCRdb carries this immuneACCESS record with in-frame sequences only. Its versions omit some clonotypes, under half of them owing to an unresolved V gene in the studies checked, with the rest unexplained. In all, the sample holds fewer than 350,000 clones, and roughly 87% of those were seen once. Jointly, the top ten make up 9.9% of the sample. Specimen: peripheral blood. Source of these receptors: a man aged 30-40 years with COVID-19, enrolled during active disease.

In this sample, this clone turned up a few times. This chain links TRBV20-1 with TRBJ2-2; D ambiguous. Trimming pared 3 bases from V and 3 bases from J, leaving 5 bases between. In germline, CDR1 is DFQATT, CDR2 SNEGSKA (reference sequence). The CDR3 contains 12 residues. CDR3 DNA: TGCAGTGCTAGTCGGGACACCGGGGAGCTGTTTTTT. Translation: CSASRDTGELFF.

V is TRBV5-1 and J is TRBJ2-2, with TRBD1 matching over 8 bases. The CDR3 is 15 amino acids. V dropped 4 bases and J dropped 0; count of bases not matched to a gene: 2. Germline lookup yields CDR1 SGHRS and CDR2 YFSETQ. The CDR3 reads CASSPDRANTGELFF. The CDR3 nucleotides read TGCGCCAGCAGCCCGGACAGGGCGAACACCGGGGAGCTGTTTTTT.

V is TRBV7-2 and J is TRBJ2-7; 10 bases map to TRBD2. This CDR3 comprises 14 residues. CDR1 SGHTA and CDR2 FQGNSA come from the germline V gene. V trimming: 7 bases; J trimming: 0 bases; junction bases outside the gene matches: 3. The DNA for the CDR3 is TGTGCCAGCAATATAGCGGGGGGCTCCTACGAGCAGTACTTC. It encodes CASNIAGGSYEQYF.

The CDR3 region is CASSLSPSGSYEQYF. The DNA for the CDR3 is TGCGCCAGCAGCTTGTCCCCTAGCGGGAGCTACGAGCAGTACTTC. The J gene is TRBJ2-7, the V gene TRBV5-1; the match to TRBD2 covers 10 bases. V was pared by 1 base and J by 3 bases, with 4 bases of the junction left unmatched. This CDR3 spans 15 amino acids. The germline V gene encodes CDR1 SGHRS and CDR2 YFSETQ.

The chain combines TRBV7-2 with TRBJ1-6, with D hard to call. V was clipped by 1 base and J by 10 bases, with 11 bases between them. The CDR3 runs to 14 residues. Germline values: CDR1 SGHTA, CDR2 FQGNSA. CDR3 amino acids: CASSLVRSYSPLHF. The CDR3 DNA is TGTGCCAGCAGCTTAGTACGGTCATACTCACCCCTCCACTTT.

The V and J genes are TRBV6-5 and TRBJ1-6; perhaps TRBD1 as D (5 bases). CDR1 is MNHEY, CDR2 SVGAGI, per germline. This CDR3 is 14 amino acids long. The V end was cut by 10 bases, the J end by 7 bases, with 17 bases between. The CDR3 DNA is TGTGCCACCCGAGCCCAGGGCCAAAATTCACCCCTCCACTTT. Protein: CATRAQGQNSPLHF.

The chain uses TRBV28 and TRBJ2-7; 7 bases agree with TRBD2. The length of the CDR3 is 17 residues. Germline CDR1 and CDR2: MDHEN and SYDVKM. With 5 bases clipped from V and 9 bases from J, the junction kept 22 bases outside the gene matches. This chain's CDR3 is CASSRPGLTRRSLMQYF. The CDR3 DNA sequence: TGTGCCAGCAGTCGGCCGGGACTAACGAGGCGATCCTTGATGCAGTACTTC.

The chain employs TRBV5-1 and TRBJ2-2; 13 positions agree with TRBD2. Germline V gene lookup returns CDR1 SGHRS and CDR2 YFSETQ. V was pared by 6 bases and J by 7 bases, with 9 bases of the junction left unmatched. The CDR3 runs 16 residues. CDR3 amino acids: CASTTGTSGANGELFF. In nucleotides, the CDR3 is TGCGCCAGCACGACAGGGACTAGCGGGGCCAACGGGGAGCTGTTTTTT.

V is TRBV5-5 and J is TRBJ2-7; the D gene is possibly TRBD1 (8 bases). There are 16 residues in the CDR3. Trimming removed 5 bases from V and 3 bases from J, with 21 bases in between. Germline-derived CDR1 and CDR2 are SGHKS and YYEKEE (reference sequence). CDR3 residues: CASSPGQGGGYYEQYF. Written as DNA, the CDR3 is TGTGCCAGCAGTCCCGGACAGGGAGGGGGCTACTACGAGCAGTACTTC.

The chain carries TRBV10-3 and TRBJ2-1; 11 nucleotides align to TRBD2. V dropped 1 base and J dropped 3; count of bases not matched to a gene: 5. The CDR3 is 17 residues long. CDR1 and CDR2 (germline): ENHRY, SYGVKD. The CDR3 nucleotides are TGTGCCATCAGTGAGTTTCTAGCGGGGGGAAGCTACAATGAGCAGTTCTTC. Protein: CAISEFLAGGSYNEQFF.

V is TRBV6-5 and J is TRBJ1-2; 7 nucleotides line up with TRBD1. This CDR3 has 13 residues. The germline gives CDR1 MNHEY, CDR2 SVGAGI. Germline trimming cut 7 bases from V and 2 bases from J; bases unmatched to any gene: 4. The CDR3 coding sequence is TGTGCCAGCACCGCGACAGGGAACTATGGCTACACCTTC. Its protein is CASTATGNYGYTF.

This clone has only one observation. The chain joins TRBV14 to TRBJ1-2; possible D gene TRBD1, 6 bases. This CDR3 spans 14 amino acids. CDR1 and CDR2 from the germline V gene are SGHDN and FVKESK. The V and J ends lost 7 bases and 2 bases respectively, with 14 bases between them. CDR3 region: CASTLPGQNYGYTF. The CDR3, as DNA: TGTGCCAGCACCCTACCGGGACAAAACTATGGCTACACCTTC.

J is TRBJ2-2 and V is TRBV25-1; D possibly corresponds to TRBD2 (6 bases). This CDR3 is built from 16 residues. In germline, CDR1 is MGHDK, CDR2 SYGVNS. Deletions cut 7 bases from V and 1 base from J, with 16 bases between. CDR3 DNA: TGTGCCAGCATGGGGGGTACAACTGTGAACACCGGGGAGCTGTTTTTT. Translating it yields CASMGGTTVNTGELFF. The full variable domain, completed using reference TRBV25-1 and TRBJ2-2, is EADIYQTPRYLVIGTGKKITLECSQTMGHDKMYWYQQDPGMELHLIHYSYGVNSTEKGDLSSESTVSRIRTEHFPLTLESARPSHTSQYLCASMGGTTVNTGELFFGEGSRLTVL.

This chain uses TRBV5-4 with TRBJ2-3; 10 bases line up with TRBD2. J lost 5 bases, V lost 4 bases, and 4 bases had no gene match. The CDR3 loop spans 14 amino acids. Germline loops: CDR1 SGHNT, CDR2 YYREEE (reference sequence). CDR3 nucleotide sequence: TGTGCCAGCAGCCAGGGACTAGCGCAAGATACGCAGTATTTT. This encodes CASSQGLAQDTQYF.

The J gene is TRBJ2-1, the V gene TRBV5-1; 10 nucleotides align to TRBD1. Germline CDR1 is SGHRS and CDR2 is YFSETQ. The CDR3 runs to 18 residues. The V and J ends lost 4 bases and 6 bases, in that order; junction bases with no gene match: 16. CDR3 sequence reads: CASSTHPPGTGDPNEQFF. The CDR3 DNA reads as TGCGCCAGCAGCACCCATCCCCCGGGGACAGGGGATCCCAATGAGCAGTTCTTC.